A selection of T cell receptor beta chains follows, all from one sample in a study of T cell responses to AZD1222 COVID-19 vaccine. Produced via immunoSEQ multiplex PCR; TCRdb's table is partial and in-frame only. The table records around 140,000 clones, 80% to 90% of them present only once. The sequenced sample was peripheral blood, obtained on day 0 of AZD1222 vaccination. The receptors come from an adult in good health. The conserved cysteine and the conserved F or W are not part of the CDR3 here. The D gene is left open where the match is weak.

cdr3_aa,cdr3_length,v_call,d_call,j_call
ASSLGSGSSGANVLT,15,TRBV7-6,-,TRBJ2-6
ASSRPEGLAGPQETQY,16,TRBV12-1,-,TRBJ2-5
AYRDSSSGEQY,11,TRBV6-5,-,TRBJ2-7
ASSSGEGQNEQF,12,TRBV19,TRBD2,TRBJ2-1
ASSPRAAAGSPLH,13,TRBV9,-,TRBJ1-6
ASSLVGAETQY,11,TRBV5-1,-,TRBJ2-5
ASSPNRDNTGELF,13,TRBV28,-,TRBJ2-2
ASESYTEAF,9,TRBV30,-,TRBJ1-1
ASSLGGSQETQY,12,TRBV5-1,-,TRBJ2-5
ASSYSAEQY,9,TRBV6-2/TRBV6-3,-,TRBJ2-7
ASSPPTGGSISYEQY,15,TRBV28,TRBD2,TRBJ2-7
ASSLDITGAQYSYEQY,16,TRBV11-2,TRBD1,TRBJ2-7
ASSYSGQGRYEQY,13,TRBV6-5,TRBD1,TRBJ2-7
ASSQDGGRALIGQF,14,TRBV3-1/TRBV3-2,-,TRBJ2-1
ASSLGLLAGGHSGELF,16,TRBV7-2,TRBD2,TRBJ2-2
ASSPDRHQPQH,11,TRBV18,-,TRBJ1-5
ASSLGGGNEQF,11,TRBV28,TRBD2,TRBJ2-1
SGIPPSTGLYNEQF,14,TRBV29-1,-,TRBJ2-1
ASSESWVAGVPNEQF,15,TRBV10-2,TRBD2,TRBJ2-1
ASSSRGHTEAF,11,TRBV12-3/TRBV12-4,-,TRBJ1-1
ATSGRTLDEQY,11,TRBV24-1,-,TRBJ2-7
ASSGGQGTDTQY,12,TRBV5-4,TRBD1,TRBJ2-3
ASSPTLAEGSKRETQY,16,TRBV27,TRBD2,TRBJ2-5
ASTPGGGVVQPQH,13,TRBV7-9,-,TRBJ1-5
ASSPTASRTGELF,13,TRBV18,-,TRBJ2-2
ASSLAVVGTGSYEQY,15,TRBV5-1,-,TRBJ2-7
ASSLNMGLAIRNEQF,15,TRBV4-3,TRBD2,TRBJ2-1
ATSRVPRTSGSWEQF,15,TRBV15,TRBD2,TRBJ2-1
ASSEGLGSAKAF,12,TRBV6-1,-,TRBJ1-1
ASSQGWTSEGYEQY,14,TRBV4-1,TRBD2,TRBJ2-7
ASSLVTAGYEQY,12,TRBV7-2,-,TRBJ2-7
ASSVSGSTGTITDTQY,16,TRBV9,TRBD2,TRBJ2-3
ASSRGPDTDTQY,12,TRBV18,TRBD1,TRBJ2-3
ASSYTSYNEQF,11,TRBV6-2/TRBV6-3,-,TRBJ2-1
ATSGNRDRGQY,11,TRBV15,TRBD1,TRBJ2-7
ASSPQGAGYEQY,12,TRBV18,-,TRBJ2-7
ASSYSRGPGSPLH,13,TRBV6-5,TRBD1,TRBJ1-6
ASNSLMEGPTYEQY,14,TRBV28,-,TRBJ2-7
ATSDWGGSADTQY,13,TRBV24-1,TRBD2,TRBJ2-3
ASSQVPGPGGGYT,13,TRBV7-3,-,TRBJ1-2
ASSLVSNSPLH,11,TRBV7-9,-,TRBJ1-6
ASSSGDRDLLGYT,13,TRBV5-1,TRBD1,TRBJ1-2
ASSPGQGYGYT,11,TRBV5-1,TRBD1,TRBJ1-2
ASRTGSGSPEQF,12,TRBV5-1,TRBD2,TRBJ2-1
ASSPGRPPEKLF,12,TRBV18,-,TRBJ1-4
ASSRGGTGEHRGEQY,15,TRBV19,TRBD1,TRBJ2-7
ASSLEGQGLSPLH,13,TRBV27,TRBD1,TRBJ1-6
ASSLVLTSGSYEQY,14,TRBV7-8,TRBD2,TRBJ2-7
ASSPPGGNYGYT,12,TRBV7-2,-,TRBJ1-2